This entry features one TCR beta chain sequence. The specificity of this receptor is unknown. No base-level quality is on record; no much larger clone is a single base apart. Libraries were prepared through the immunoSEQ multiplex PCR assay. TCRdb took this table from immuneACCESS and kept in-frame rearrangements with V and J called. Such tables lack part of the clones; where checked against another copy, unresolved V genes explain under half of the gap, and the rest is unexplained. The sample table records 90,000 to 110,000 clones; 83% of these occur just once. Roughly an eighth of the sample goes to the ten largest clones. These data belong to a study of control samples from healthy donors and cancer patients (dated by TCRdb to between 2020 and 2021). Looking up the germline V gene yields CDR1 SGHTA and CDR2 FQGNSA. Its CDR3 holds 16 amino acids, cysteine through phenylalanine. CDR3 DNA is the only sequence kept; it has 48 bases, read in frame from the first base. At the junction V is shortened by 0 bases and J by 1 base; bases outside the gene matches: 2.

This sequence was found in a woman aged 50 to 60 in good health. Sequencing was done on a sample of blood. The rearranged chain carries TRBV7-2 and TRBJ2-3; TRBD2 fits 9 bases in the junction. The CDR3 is CASSLARLAGTDTQYF. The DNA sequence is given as TGTGCCAGCAGCTTAGCCAGACTAGCGGGCACAGATACGCAGTATTTT.